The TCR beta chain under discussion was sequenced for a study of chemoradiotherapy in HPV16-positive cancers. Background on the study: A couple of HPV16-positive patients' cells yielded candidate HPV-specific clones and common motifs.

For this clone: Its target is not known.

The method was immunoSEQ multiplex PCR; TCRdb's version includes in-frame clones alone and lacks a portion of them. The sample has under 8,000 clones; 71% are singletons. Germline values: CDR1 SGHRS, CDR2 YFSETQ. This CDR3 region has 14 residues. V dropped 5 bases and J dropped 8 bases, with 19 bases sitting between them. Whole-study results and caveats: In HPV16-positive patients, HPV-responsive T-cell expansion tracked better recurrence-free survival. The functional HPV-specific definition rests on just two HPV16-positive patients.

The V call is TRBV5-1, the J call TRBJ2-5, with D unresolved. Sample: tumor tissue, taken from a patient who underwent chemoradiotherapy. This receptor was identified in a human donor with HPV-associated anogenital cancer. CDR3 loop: CASSPGPPKNTQYF. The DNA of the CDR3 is TGCGCCAGCAGTCCCGGGCCTCCCAAGAACACCCAGTACTTC.